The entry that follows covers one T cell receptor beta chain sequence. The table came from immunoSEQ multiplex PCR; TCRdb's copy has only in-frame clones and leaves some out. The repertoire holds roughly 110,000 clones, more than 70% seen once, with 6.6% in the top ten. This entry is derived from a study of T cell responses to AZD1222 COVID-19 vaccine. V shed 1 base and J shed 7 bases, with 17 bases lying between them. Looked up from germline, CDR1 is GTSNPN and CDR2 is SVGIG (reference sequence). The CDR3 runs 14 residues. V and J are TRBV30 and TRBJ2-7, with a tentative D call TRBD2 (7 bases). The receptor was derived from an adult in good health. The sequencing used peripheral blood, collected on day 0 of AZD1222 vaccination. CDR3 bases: TGTGCCTGGAGTGAGGGGGGGTTAATTGTGGAGCAGTACTTC. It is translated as CAWSEGGLIVEQYF.